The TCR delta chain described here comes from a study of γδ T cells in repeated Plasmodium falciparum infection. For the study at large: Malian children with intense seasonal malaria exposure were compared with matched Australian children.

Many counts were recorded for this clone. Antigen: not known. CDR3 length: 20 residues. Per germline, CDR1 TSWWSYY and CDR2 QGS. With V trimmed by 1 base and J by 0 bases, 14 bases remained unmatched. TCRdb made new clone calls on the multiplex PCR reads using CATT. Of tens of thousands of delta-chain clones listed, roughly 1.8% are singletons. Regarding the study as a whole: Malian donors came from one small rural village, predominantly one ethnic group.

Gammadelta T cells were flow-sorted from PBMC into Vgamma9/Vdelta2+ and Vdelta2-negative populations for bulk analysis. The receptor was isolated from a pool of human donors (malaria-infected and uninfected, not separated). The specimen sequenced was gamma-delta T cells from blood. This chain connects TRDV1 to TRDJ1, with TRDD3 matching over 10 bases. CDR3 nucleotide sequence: TGTGCTCTTGGGGAACGCGTATACCAGTGGGGGATACCGTACACCGATAAACTCATCTTT. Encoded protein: CALGERVYQWGIPYTDKLIF.